What follows are 11 T cell receptor beta chains derived from one specimen sequenced in a study of response to subunit inactivated influenza vaccine. TCRdb reanalysed the RT-PCR reads using MiXCR and keeps one entry per CDR3 protein. Of roughly 650,000 distinct CDR3 sequences listed, about 14% are singletons. The source was PBMCs from blood, collected less than 15 days before vaccination. These receptors all stem from a man between 45 and 60 years old who received an inactivated influenza vaccine.

This clonotype appeared many times. This rearrangement joins TRBV4-3 to TRBJ2-7; 8 bases fit TRBD1. Per germline, CDR1 LGHNA and CDR2 YSLEER. CDR3 size: 16 residues. The V gene end was trimmed by 0 bases and the J gene end by 3 bases; junction bases not matched to a gene: 7. CDR3 region: CASSQDVGTGRYEQYF. In DNA, the CDR3 is TGCGCCAGCAGCCAAGATGTAGGGACAGGTCGCTACGAGCAGTACTTC.

The chain has TRBV6-1 and TRBJ2-5; D is possibly TRBD1 (5 bases). Germline V lookup: CDR1 MNHNS, CDR2 SASEGT. The CDR3 contains 14 residues. Between the trimmed V and J ends, which lost 1 base and 9 bases, there was a span of 15 bases. The CDR3, as DNA: TGTGCCAGCAGTGAAGTTGGGGCTCCTAAAGCCCAGTACTTC. It is translated as CASSEVGAPKAQYF.

This clonotype was detected a few times. This chain connects TRBV6-2 or TRBV6-3 to TRBJ1-5; 11 bases are shared with TRBD1. CDR3 length: 16 amino acids. The germline CDR1 and CDR2 sequences are MNHEY and SVGEGT. V dropped 2 bases and J dropped 6; count of bases not matched to a gene: 6. CDR3 in DNA: TGTGCCAGCAGTTACCACGGACAGGGGGCAAGTCAGCCCCAGCATTTT. Encoded protein: CASSYHGQGASQPQHF.

The chain joins TRBV7-8 to TRBJ2-5, with D unresolved. The CDR3 is made up of 15 amino acids. Germline V lookup: CDR1 SGHVS, CDR2 FQNEAQ. V was pared by 2 bases and J by 2 bases, with 12 bases between. The CDR3 coding sequence is TGTGCCAGCAGCTTATTAGCCGGAATTCAAGAGACCCAGTACTTC. As protein: CASSLLAGIQETQYF. Filled out from reference TRBV7-8 and TRBJ2-5, the complete variable domain reads GAGVSQSPRYKVAKRGQDVALRCDPISGHVSLFWYQQALGQGPEFLTYFQNEAQLDKSGLPSDRFFAERPEGSVSTLKIQRTQQEDSAVYLCASSLLAGIQETQYFGPGTRLLVL.

The chain has TRBV10-3 and TRBJ1-4, with 9 bases matching TRBD1. The CDR3 extends over 16 amino acids. The germline CDR1 and CDR2 sequences are ENHRY and SYGVKD. V trimming: 0 bases; J trimming: 7 bases; junction bases outside the gene matches: 6. CDR3 sequence: CAISESWGQGGEKLFF. The CDR3 bases are TGTGCCATCAGTGAGTCGTGGGGACAGGGTGGTGAAAAACTGTTTTTT.

This clonotype was detected a few times. The V and J genes are TRBV5-1 and TRBJ2-2, with D uncertain. The germline CDR1 and CDR2 sequences are SGHRS and YFSETQ. Trimming removed 1 base at V and 0 bases at J, with 7 bases between. The CDR3 totals 15 residues. CDR3 sequence reads: CASSLQTANTGELFF. For the CDR3, the DNA is TGCGCCAGCAGCTTGCAGACGGCGAACACCGGGGAGCTGTTTTTT.

This clonotype has only a few counts. V is TRBV4-3 and J is TRBJ1-1; D not certain. Germline loops: CDR1 LGHNA, CDR2 YSLEER. V was clipped by 1 base and J by 1 base, with 7 bases between them. The CDR3 length is 14 residues. The CDR3 nucleotides are TGCGCCAGCAGCCAAGTCCGGGGGAACACTGAAGCTTTCTTT. Residues: CASSQVRGNTEAFF.

This clonotype showed up just a few times. V and J are TRBV7-2 and TRBJ2-3, with 8 positions matching TRBD1. V shed 5 bases, J shed 4 bases, and the junction held 8 bases outside the gene matches. The CDR3 covers 15 residues. Germline V lookup: CDR1 SGHTA, CDR2 FQGNSA. This chain's CDR3 is CASSPQGARSDTQYF. In DNA, the CDR3 is TGTGCCAGCAGCCCCCAGGGGGCGCGTTCAGATACGCAGTATTTT.

This clonotype showed up just a few times. This sequence joins TRBV20-1 and TRBJ1-5; TRBD1 agrees at 10 bases. V was pared by 7 bases and J by 3 bases, with 3 bases of the junction left unmatched. The CDR3 is made up of 13 amino acids. Germline V gives CDR1 DFQATT, CDR2 SNEGSKA (reference sequence). CDR3 DNA sequence: TGCAGTGGACAGGGGGCACCCAATCAGCCCCAGCATTTT. Its translation: CSGQGAPNQPQHF.

This clonotype has more than one count but fewer than ten. The chain employs TRBV7-2 and TRBJ2-7, with TRBD2 identical over 8 bases. This CDR3 comprises 15 residues. CDR1 SGHTA and CDR2 FQGNSA come from the germline V gene. V lost 4 bases to trimming and J lost 0 bases; unmatched junction nucleotides: 5. CDR3 nucleotide sequence: TGTGCCAGCAGCTCAACAGCGGGAGCCTCCTACGAGCAGTACTTC. Translated: CASSSTAGASYEQYF.

The chain employs TRBV10-3 and TRBJ2-7; 7 bases are a match to TRBD1. Germline CDR1 and CDR2: ENHRY and SYGVKD. After removal of 6 bases from V and 6 bases from J, the junction contained 8 bases not matched to a gene. The CDR3 covers 13 residues. CDR3 nucleotides: TGTGCCATCAGAAAAGACAGGGACATCGAGCAGTACTTC. It translates to CAIRKDRDIEQYF.